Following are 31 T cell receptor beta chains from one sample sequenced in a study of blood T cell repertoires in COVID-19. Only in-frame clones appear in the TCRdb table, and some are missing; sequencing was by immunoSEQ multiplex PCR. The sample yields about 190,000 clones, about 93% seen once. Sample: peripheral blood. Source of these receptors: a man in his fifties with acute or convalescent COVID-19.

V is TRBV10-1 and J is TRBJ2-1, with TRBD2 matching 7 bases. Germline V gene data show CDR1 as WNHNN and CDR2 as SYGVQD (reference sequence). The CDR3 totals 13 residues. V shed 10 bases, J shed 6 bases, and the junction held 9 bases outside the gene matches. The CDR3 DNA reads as TGCGCCACCCGGGACTACCAAAGCAATGAGCAGTTCTTC. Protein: CATRDYQSNEQFF.

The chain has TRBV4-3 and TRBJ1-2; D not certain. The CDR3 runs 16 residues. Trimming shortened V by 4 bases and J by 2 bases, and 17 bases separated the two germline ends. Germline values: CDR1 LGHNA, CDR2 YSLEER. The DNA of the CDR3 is TGCGCCAGCAGCCCCCGCTACATCGGGGAGAACTATGGCTACACCTTC. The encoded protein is CASSPRYIGENYGYTF.

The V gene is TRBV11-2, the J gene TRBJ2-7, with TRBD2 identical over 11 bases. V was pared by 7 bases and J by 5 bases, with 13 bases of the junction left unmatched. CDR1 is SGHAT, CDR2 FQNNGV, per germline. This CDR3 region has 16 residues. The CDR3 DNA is TGTGCCAGCACCTATAGCGGGAGGGCCCCATCGGACGAGCAGTACTTC. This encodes CASTYSGRAPSDEQYF.

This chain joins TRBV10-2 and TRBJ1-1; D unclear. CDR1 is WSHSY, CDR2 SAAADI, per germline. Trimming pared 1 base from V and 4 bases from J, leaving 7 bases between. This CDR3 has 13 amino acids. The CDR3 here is CASSEFSITEAFF. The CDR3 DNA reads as TGCGCCAGCAGTGAGTTTTCCATCACTGAAGCTTTCTTT.

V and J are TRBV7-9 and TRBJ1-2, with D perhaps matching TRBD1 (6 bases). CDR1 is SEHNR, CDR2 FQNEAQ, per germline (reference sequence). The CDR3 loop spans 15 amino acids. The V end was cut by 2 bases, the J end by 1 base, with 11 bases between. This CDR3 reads CASSLLGARNYGYTF. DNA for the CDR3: TGTGCCAGCAGCTTACTGGGGGCTCGTAACTATGGCTACACCTTC.

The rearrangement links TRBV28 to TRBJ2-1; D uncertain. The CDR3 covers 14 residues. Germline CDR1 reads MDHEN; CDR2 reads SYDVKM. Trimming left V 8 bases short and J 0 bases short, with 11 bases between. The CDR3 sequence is CASGPRVSYNEQFF. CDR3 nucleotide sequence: TGTGCCAGCGGCCCTCGGGTCTCCTACAATGAGCAGTTCTTC.

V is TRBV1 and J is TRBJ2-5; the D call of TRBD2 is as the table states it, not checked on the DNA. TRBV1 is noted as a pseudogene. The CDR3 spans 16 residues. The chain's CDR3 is CTSSLRLAGIQETQYF. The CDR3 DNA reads TGCACCAGCAGCCTACGACTAGCGGGAATCCAAGAGACCCAGTACTTC.

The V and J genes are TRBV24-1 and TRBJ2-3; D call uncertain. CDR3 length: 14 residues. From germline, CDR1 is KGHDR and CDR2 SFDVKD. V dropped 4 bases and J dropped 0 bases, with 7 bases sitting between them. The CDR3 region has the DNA TGTGCCACCAGTGAGGCAAGTAGCACAGATACGCAGTATTTT. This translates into CATSEASSTDTQYF.

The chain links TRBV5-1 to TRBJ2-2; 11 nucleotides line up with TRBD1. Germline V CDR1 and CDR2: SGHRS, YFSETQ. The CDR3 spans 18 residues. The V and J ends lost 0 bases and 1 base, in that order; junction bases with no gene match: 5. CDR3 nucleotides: TGCGCCAGCAGCTTGGCGAGGACAGGGGGCATGAACACCGGGGAGCTGTTTTTT. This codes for CASSLARTGGMNTGELFF.

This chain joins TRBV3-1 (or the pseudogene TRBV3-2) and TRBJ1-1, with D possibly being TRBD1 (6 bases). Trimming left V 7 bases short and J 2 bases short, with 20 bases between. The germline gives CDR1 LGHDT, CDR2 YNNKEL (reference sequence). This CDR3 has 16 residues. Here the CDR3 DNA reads TGTGCCAGCAACTCTTTGTCCGGACAGCGAAACACTGAAGCTTTCTTT. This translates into CASNSLSGQRNTEAFF.

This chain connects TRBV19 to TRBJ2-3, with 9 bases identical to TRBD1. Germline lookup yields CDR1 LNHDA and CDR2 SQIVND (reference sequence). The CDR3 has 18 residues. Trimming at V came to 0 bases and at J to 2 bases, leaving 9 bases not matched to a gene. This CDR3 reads CASSIEGPGQGVTDTQYF. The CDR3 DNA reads TGTGCCAGTAGTATAGAGGGACCGGGACAGGGAGTCACAGATACGCAGTATTTT.

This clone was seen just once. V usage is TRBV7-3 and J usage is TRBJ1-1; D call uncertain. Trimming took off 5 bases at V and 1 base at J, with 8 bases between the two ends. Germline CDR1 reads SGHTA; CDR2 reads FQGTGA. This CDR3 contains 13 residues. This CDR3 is CASSPTGNTEAFF. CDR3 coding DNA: TGTGCCAGCAGCCCAACCGGGAACACTGAAGCTTTCTTT. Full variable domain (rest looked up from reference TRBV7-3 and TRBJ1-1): GAGVSQTPSNKVTEKGKYVELRCDPISGHTALYWYRQSLGQGPEFLIYFQGTGAADDSGLPNDRFFAVRPEGSVSTLKIQRTERGDSAVYLCASSPTGNTEAFFGQGTRLTVV.

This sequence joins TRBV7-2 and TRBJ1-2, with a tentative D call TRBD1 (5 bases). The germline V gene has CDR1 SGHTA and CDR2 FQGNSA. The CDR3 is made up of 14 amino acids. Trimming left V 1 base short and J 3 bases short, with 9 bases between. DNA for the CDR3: TGTGCCAGCAGCTTAGGACCAGGGTACTATGGCTACACCTTC. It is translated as CASSLGPGYYGYTF.

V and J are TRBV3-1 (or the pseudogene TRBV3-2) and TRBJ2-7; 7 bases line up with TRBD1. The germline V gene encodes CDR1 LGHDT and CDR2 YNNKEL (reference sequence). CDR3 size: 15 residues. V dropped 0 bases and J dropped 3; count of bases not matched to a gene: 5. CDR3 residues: CASSQDGDSVYEQYV. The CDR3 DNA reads TGTGCCAGCAGCCAAGATGGGGACAGCGTCTACGAGCAGTACGTC.

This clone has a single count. The CDR3 nucleotides are TGTGCCAGCAGCTTCATCCGAGGCACCGGGGAGCTGTTTTTT. Encoded protein: CASSFIRGTGELFF. This chain uses TRBV7-9 with TRBJ2-2; D is undetermined. V lost 3 bases, J lost 4 bases, and 9 bases lay in between. Germline assignment: CDR1 SEHNR and CDR2 FQNEAQ (reference sequence). The CDR3 runs 14 residues. The complete variable domain, with remaining parts taken from reference TRBV7-9 and TRBJ2-2, reads DTGVSQNPRHKITKRGQNVTFRCDPISEHNRLYWYRQTLGQGPEFLTYFQNEAQLEKSRLLSDRFSAERPKGSFSTLEIQRTEQGDSAMYLCASSFIRGTGELFFGEGSRLTVL.

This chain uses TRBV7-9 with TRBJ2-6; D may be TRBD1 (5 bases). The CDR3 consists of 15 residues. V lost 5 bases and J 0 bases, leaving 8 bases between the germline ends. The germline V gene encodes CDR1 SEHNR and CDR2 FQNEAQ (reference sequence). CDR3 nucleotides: TGTGCCAGCAGCCGGACAACCTCTGGGGCCAACGTCCTGACTTTC. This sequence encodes CASSRTTSGANVLTF.

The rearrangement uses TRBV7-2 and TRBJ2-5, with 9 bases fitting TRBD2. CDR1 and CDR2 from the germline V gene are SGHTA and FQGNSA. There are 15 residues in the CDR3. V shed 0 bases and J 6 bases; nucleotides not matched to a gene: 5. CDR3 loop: CASSLAREGGKTQYF. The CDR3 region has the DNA TGTGCCAGCAGCTTAGCGCGGGAGGGGGGGAAGACCCAGTACTTC.

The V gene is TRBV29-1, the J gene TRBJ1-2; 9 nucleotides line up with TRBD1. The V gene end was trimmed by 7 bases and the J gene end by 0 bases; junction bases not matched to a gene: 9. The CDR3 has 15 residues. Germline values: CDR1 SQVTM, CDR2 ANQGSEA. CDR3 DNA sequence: TGCAGCGCTAGGGACAGGGAGTCAGCTAACTATGGCTACACCTTC. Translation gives CSARDRESANYGYTF.

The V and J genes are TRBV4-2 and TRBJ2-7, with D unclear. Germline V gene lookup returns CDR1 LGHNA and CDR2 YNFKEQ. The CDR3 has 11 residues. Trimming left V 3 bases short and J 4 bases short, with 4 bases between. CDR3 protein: CASSQAYEQYF. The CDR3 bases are TGTGCCAGCAGCCAGGCATACGAGCAGTACTTC.

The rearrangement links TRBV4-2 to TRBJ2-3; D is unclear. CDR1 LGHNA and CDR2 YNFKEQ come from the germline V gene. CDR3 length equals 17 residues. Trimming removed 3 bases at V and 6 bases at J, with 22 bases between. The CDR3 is CASSQPSFAASPDTQYF. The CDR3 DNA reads TGTGCCAGCAGCCAGCCCAGTTTTGCGGCCTCCCCGGATACGCAGTATTTT.

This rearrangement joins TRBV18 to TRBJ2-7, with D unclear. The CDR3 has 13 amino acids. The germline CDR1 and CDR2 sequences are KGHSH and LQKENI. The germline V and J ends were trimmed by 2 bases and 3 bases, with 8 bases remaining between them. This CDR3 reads CASSPGRDYEQYV. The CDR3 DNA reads TGTGCCAGCTCACCAGGGCGAGACTACGAGCAGTACGTC.

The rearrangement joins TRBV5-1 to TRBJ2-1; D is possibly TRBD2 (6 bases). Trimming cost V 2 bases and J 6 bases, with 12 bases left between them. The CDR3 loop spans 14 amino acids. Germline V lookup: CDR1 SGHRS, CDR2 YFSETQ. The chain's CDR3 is CASSLESSGNEQFF. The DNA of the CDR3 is TGCGCCAGCAGCTTAGAGAGTAGCGGCAATGAGCAGTTCTTC.

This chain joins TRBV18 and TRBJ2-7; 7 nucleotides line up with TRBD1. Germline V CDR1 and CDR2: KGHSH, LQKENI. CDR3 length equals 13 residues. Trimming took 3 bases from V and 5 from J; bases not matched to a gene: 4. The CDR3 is CASSPPGGNEQYF. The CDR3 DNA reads TGTGCCAGCTCACCGCCAGGGGGTAACGAGCAGTACTTC. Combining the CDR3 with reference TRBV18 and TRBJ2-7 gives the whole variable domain NAGVMQNPRHLVRRRGQEARLRCSPMKGHSHVYWYRQLPEEGLKFMVYLQKENIIDESGMPKERFSAEFPKEGPSILRIQQVVRGDSAAYFCASSPPGGNEQYFGPGTRLTVT.

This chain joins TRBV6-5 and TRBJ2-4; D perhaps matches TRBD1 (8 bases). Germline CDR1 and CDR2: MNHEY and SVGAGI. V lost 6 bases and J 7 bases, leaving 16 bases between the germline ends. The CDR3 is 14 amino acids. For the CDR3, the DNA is TGTGCCAGCAGCTACGGACAGGGAGGGAACATTCAGTACTTC. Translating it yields CASSYGQGGNIQYF.

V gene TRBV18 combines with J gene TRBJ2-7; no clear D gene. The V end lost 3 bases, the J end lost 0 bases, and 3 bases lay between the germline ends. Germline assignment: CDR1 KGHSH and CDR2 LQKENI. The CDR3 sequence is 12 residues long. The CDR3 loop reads CASSPASYEQYF. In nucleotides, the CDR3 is TGTGCCAGCTCACCGGCCTCCTACGAGCAGTACTTC.

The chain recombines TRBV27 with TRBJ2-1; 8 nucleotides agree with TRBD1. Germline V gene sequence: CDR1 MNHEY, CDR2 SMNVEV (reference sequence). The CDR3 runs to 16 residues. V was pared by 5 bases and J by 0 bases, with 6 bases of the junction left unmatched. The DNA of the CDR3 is TGTGCCAGCAGTAACCTAGGACAGGGCTCCTACAATGAGCAGTTCTTC. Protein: CASSNLGQGSYNEQFF.

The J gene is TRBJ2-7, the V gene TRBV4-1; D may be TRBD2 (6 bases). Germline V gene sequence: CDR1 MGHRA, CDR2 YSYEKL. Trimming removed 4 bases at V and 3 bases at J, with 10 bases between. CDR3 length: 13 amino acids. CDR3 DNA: TGCGCCAGCAGCCTAGGGACTTTCTACGAGCAGTACTTC. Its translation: CASSLGTFYEQYF.

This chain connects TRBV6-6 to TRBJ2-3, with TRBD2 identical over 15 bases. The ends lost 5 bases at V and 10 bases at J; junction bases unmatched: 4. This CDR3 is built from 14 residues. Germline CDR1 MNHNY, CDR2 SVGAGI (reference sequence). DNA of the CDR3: TGTGCCAGCAGTACAGGGACTAGCGGGGGGTCGCAGTATTTT. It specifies CASSTGTSGGSQYF.

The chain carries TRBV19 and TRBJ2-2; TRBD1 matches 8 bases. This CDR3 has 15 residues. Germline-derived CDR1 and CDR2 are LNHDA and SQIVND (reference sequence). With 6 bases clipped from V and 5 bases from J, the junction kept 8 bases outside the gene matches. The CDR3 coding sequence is TGTGCCAGTAGGAGAAGGACAGGGTGGACCGGGGAGCTGTTTTTT. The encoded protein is CASRRRTGWTGELFF.

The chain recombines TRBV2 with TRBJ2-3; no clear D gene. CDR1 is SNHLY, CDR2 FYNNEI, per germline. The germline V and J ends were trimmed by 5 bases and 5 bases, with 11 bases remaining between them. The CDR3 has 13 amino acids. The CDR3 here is CASSPPSVDTQYF. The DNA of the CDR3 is TGTGCCAGCAGTCCCCCCTCGGTAGATACGCAGTATTTT.

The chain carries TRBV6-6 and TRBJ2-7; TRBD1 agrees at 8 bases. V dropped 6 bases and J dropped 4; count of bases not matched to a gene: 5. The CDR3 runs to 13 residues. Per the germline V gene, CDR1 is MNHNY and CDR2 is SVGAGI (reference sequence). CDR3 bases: TGTGCCAGCAGAGCAGGGGGCATTTACGAGCAGTACTTC. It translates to CASRAGGIYEQYF.